This TCR beta chain originates from a study of vaccination and CD4 T cells after COVID-19. At the Johns Hopkins FTIC core, DNA taken from cultured CD4+ T cells was sequenced by way of the Oncomine TCR Beta short-read assay. One entry per CDR3 protein, called by TCRdb with MiXCR from the PCR reads. The sample holds 9,500 or so distinct CDR3 sequences, about two thirds seen once. The CDR3 consists of 14 residues. V lost 6 bases to trimming and J lost 2 bases; unmatched junction nucleotides: 3. CDR1 is LNHDA and CDR2 is SQIVND in the germline V gene (reference sequence). As concerns this clonotype: Antigen unknown.

The treatment: roughly 10-day PBMC culture with coronavirus spike peptide pools or control peptides (ViraFEST assay). In the ViraFEST assay, peptide-pool expansion preceded TCR sequencing of expanded clonotypes. The specimen was CD4+ T cells from blood, cultured in vitro, collected before SARS-CoV-2 vaccination. J is TRBJ2-2 and V is TRBV19, with TRBD1 matching over 7 bases. The receptor was isolated from a human donor who had recovered from COVID-19. DNA for the CDR3: TGTGCCAGTAGGACAGGGAGAAACACCGGGGAGCTGTTTTTT. Residues: CASRTGRNTGELFF.